This entry concerns a single TCR beta chain. What it recognizes is unknown. V was cut by 2 bases and J by 2 bases, with 8 bases left in between. This CDR3 is 14 amino acids long. Germline V CDR1 and CDR2: SNHLY, FYNNEI. The protocol was immunoSEQ multiplex PCR, while the TCRdb copy is restricted to in-frame clones and leaves out a portion. The profile shows roughly 90,000 clones, about 87% of them singletons. The data originate from a study of graft-versus-host responses after intestinal transplantation. Study-level background: Anti-thymocyte globulin was used for induction in all recipients, who then took tacrolimus and steroids for about 3 years. Notes on the study in general: Subjects displaying graft-donor T cell macrochimerism possessed elevated graft-versus-host to host-versus-graft clonal ratios inside allografts.

This sequence was found in a human donor who was the organ donor for an intestinal transplant. The material sequenced was unstimulated CD4+ T cells sorted from spleen or lymph node cells, taken before transplant. V is TRBV2 and J is TRBJ2-3; possibly TRBD1 for D (5 bases). CDR3 residues: CASSEQGPTDTQYF. The CDR3 nucleotides are TGTGCCAGCAGTGAACAGGGTCCCACAGATACGCAGTATTTT.